These 26 T cell receptor beta chains originate from one sample sequenced in a study of CD4 T cell repertoires and nickel. TCRdb reprocessed the RT-PCR reads with MiXCR, giving one entry per CDR3 protein. The repertoire holds hundreds of distinct CDR3 sequences, with about 70% as singletons. The source material was CD4+ T cells from blood, not recorded whether cultured. The receptors originated from a human donor in a nickel allergy study, with or without nickel allergy (not recorded which). It is not recorded whether this sample comes from one donor or several.

This clonotype turned up a few times. V gene TRBV12-3 or TRBV12-4 combines with J gene TRBJ1-2; TRBD1 is a possible D gene (5 bases). The CDR3 loop spans 15 amino acids. The V end lost 3 bases, the J end lost 1 base, and 12 bases lay between the germline ends. CDR3 residues: CASSFMIGVNYGYTF. DNA for the CDR3: TGTGCCAGCAGTTTTATGATAGGGGTTAACTATGGCTACACCTTC.

This chain links TRBV12-3 or TRBV12-4 with TRBJ1-1; D perhaps matches TRBD1 (6 bases). CDR3 length equals 14 residues. V lost 5 bases and J lost 4, with 14 bases in between. CDR3: CASSTGIGITEAFF. The CDR3 bases are TGTGCCAGCAGTACAGGGATAGGGATCACTGAAGCTTTCTTT.

The V call is TRBV3-1, the J call TRBJ1-1; D not resolved. The CDR3 spans 13 residues. Germline V CDR1 and CDR2: LGHDT, YNNKEL (reference sequence). V gave up 1 base and J gave up 3 bases, with 6 bases separating them. The CDR3 DNA sequence: TGTGCCAGCAGCCAAGGAGCGCACACTGAAGCTTTCTTT. The encoded protein is CASSQGAHTEAFF.

This chain uses TRBV24-1 with TRBJ2-2; TRBD1 agrees at 9 bases. Germline V gene lookup returns CDR1 KGHDR and CDR2 SFDVKD. CDR3 length: 13 residues. J was trimmed by 6 bases and V by 12 bases; bases with no gene match: 7. CDR3 region: CAANRGLAGELFF. Here the CDR3 DNA reads TGTGCCGCCAACAGGGGGCTCGCCGGGGAGCTGTTTTTT.

The J gene is TRBJ1-2, the V gene TRBV5-1; no definite D call. Trimming shortened V by 2 bases and J by 0 bases, and 8 bases separated the two germline ends. Germline values: CDR1 SGHRS, CDR2 YFSETQ. The CDR3 is 14 residues long. The DNA for the CDR3 is TGCGCCAGCAGCTTATCTTCAGCTAACTATGGCTACACCTTC. This encodes CASSLSSANYGYTF. The complete variable domain, with remaining parts taken from reference TRBV5-1 and TRBJ1-2, reads KAGVTQTPRYLIKTRGQQVTLSCSPISGHRSVSWYQQTPGQGLQFLFEYFSETQRNKGNFPGRFSGRQFSNSRSEMNVSTLELGDSALYLCASSLSSANYGYTFGSGTRLTVV.

The V gene is TRBV5-1, the J gene TRBJ2-3; D not certain. CDR1 and CDR2 from the germline V gene are SGHRS and YFSETQ. V was shortened by 8 bases and J by 3 bases, with 16 bases between the two germline ends. This CDR3 region has 14 residues. As DNA, the CDR3 is TGCGCCAGTGGAGAAATAACACCGACAGATACGCAGTATTTT. Its protein product is CASGEITPTDTQYF.

The rearrangement uses TRBV20-1 and TRBJ1-1; no firm D call. This CDR3 comprises 11 residues. Trimming took off 1 base at V and 2 bases at J, with 2 bases between the two ends. Germline CDR1 and CDR2: DFQATT and SNEGSKA (reference sequence). The CDR3 nucleotides read TGCAGTGCTAGAGCTAACACTGAAGCTTTCTTT. Its translation: CSARANTEAFF.

The rearrangement links TRBV28 to TRBJ2-3, with a possible D match to TRBD2 (5 bases). Trimming took 7 bases from V and 4 from J, leaving 15 bases between them. The CDR3 length is 14 residues. The germline gives CDR1 MDHEN, CDR2 SYDVKM. The CDR3 spells CASIPFGVADTQYF. In DNA form, the CDR3 reads TGTGCCAGCATACCTTTCGGGGTTGCAGATACGCAGTATTTT.

J is TRBJ2-5 and V is TRBV7-2; D remains ambiguous. V shed 1 base and J shed 2 bases, with 11 bases lying between them. This CDR3 is built from 15 residues. Germline CDR1 is SGHTA and CDR2 is FQGNSA. The CDR3 loop reads CASSLGPKSQETQYF. The CDR3 DNA reads TGTGCCAGCAGCTTAGGGCCGAAAAGTCAAGAGACCCAGTACTTC.

This clonotype was found a few times. This chain connects TRBV4-2 to TRBJ2-1; TRBD2 agrees at 9 bases. The V gene end was trimmed by 1 base and the J gene end by 6 bases; junction bases not matched to a gene: 16. CDR1 is LGHNA and CDR2 is YNFKEQ in the germline V gene. CDR3 length: 19 amino acids. This CDR3 is CASSQVIPIRGLASNEQFF. The CDR3 bases are TGTGCCAGCAGCCAAGTAATCCCGATCCGGGGACTAGCAAGCAATGAGCAGTTCTTC.

The rearrangement uses TRBV6-5 and TRBJ1-5; possible D gene TRBD1, 5 bases. The CDR3 is made up of 15 amino acids. The germline CDR1 and CDR2 sequences are MNHEY and SVGAGI. Trimming stripped 6 bases from V and 2 bases from J, with 14 bases between. The CDR3 reads CASRVGGAGNQPQHF. DNA for the CDR3: TGTGCCAGCAGGGTCGGAGGGGCCGGCAATCAGCCCCAGCATTTT.

The chain combines TRBV6-2 or TRBV6-3 with TRBJ2-1, with 12 bases lining up with TRBD2. J gave up 8 bases and V 7 bases, and 6 bases lay outside the gene matches. From germline, CDR1 is MNHEY and CDR2 SVGEGT. CDR3 length equals 14 residues. The chain's CDR3 is CASTKTSGSYEQFF. The CDR3 DNA is TGTGCCAGCACCAAGACTAGCGGGAGCTATGAGCAGTTCTTC.

The table lists this clonotype with a few counts. The gene calls are TRBV12-3 or TRBV12-4 and TRBJ2-7, with D possibly TRBD1 on 5 matching bases. V gave up 2 bases and J gave up 7 bases, with 6 bases separating them. The CDR3 extends over 11 amino acids. The CDR3 DNA follows: TGTGCCAGCAGTTTAAGGACAGAGCAGTACTTC. It codes for CASSLRTEQYF.

In DNA form, the CDR3 reads TGTGCCAGCAGGCATGGGACACATCTTAATGAAAAACTGTTTTTT. This encodes CASRHGTHLNEKLFF. The chain combines TRBV28 with TRBJ1-4; tentatively, D is TRBD1 (6 bases). The CDR3 is 15 amino acids. Trimming removed 6 bases from V and 4 bases from J, with 15 bases in between. Germline CDR1 is MDHEN and CDR2 is SYDVKM.

The rearrangement joins TRBV5-4 to TRBJ2-3; TRBD2 matches 9 bases. This CDR3 is 15 amino acids long. After removal of 0 bases from V and 2 bases from J, the junction contained 1 base not matched to a gene. Germline CDR1 reads SGHNT; CDR2 reads YYREEE (reference sequence). The CDR3 loop reads CASSLGGRATDTQYF. As DNA, the CDR3 is TGTGCCAGCAGCTTGGGCGGGAGGGCCACAGATACGCAGTATTTT.

The rearrangement joins TRBV5-1 to TRBJ2-1, with 7 bases matching TRBD2. There are 17 residues in the CDR3. V was clipped by 4 bases and J by 5 bases; unmatched bases: 15. Per germline, CDR1 SGHRS and CDR2 YFSETQ. The CDR3, as DNA: TGCGCCAGCAGCCCGGGGAGGTCCCAGACTAGCAACAATGAGCAGTTCTTC. Its protein product is CASSPGRSQTSNNEQFF.

This clonotype has a handful of counts. CDR3 coding DNA: TGTGCCAGCAGTGCCAATAGCGGTCGCACAGATACGCAGTATTTT. It is translated as CASSANSGRTDTQYF. This chain links TRBV6-4 with TRBJ2-3; possibly TRBD2 for D (6 bases). CDR3 length: 15 residues. The V gene lost 4 bases and the J gene lost 1 base, with 12 bases spanning the gap. CDR1 MRHNA and CDR2 SNTAGT come from the germline V gene.

This chain uses TRBV5-4 with TRBJ1-1, with 7 bases aligning to TRBD1. After removal of 5 bases from V and 5 bases from J, the junction contained 6 bases not matched to a gene. The CDR3 is made up of 13 amino acids. CDR1 and CDR2 from the germline V gene are SGHNT and YYREEE (reference sequence). In DNA, the CDR3 is TGTGCCAGCAGGACCGCAGGGGGGACTGAAGCTTTCTTT. Protein: CASRTAGGTEAFF.

The CDR3 here is CATSLQETQYF. CDR3 coding DNA: TGTGCCACCAGTCTGCAAGAGACCCAGTACTTC. The V and J genes are TRBV24-1 and TRBJ2-5; D gene unclear. This CDR3 comprises 11 residues. V was shortened by 6 bases and J by 2 bases, with 3 bases between the two germline ends. Germline CDR1 and CDR2: KGHDR and SFDVKD.

The rearrangement joins TRBV10-3 to TRBJ1-5, with 9 nucleotides matching TRBD1. The V gene's germline CDR1 is ENHRY and CDR2 SYGVKD. This CDR3 is 14 amino acids long. Trimming took 4 bases from V and 4 from J; bases not matched to a gene: 2. CDR3 in amino acids: CAISVGTGNQPQHF. In nucleotides, the CDR3 is TGTGCCATCAGTGTAGGGACAGGGAATCAGCCCCAGCATTTT.

This clonotype was seen only a few times. The J gene is TRBJ2-7, the V gene TRBV28; no reliable D call. The CDR3 runs to 11 residues. V was clipped by 2 bases and J by 5 bases, with 4 bases between them. Germline CDR1 is MDHEN and CDR2 is SYDVKM. Written as DNA, the CDR3 is TGTGCCAGCAGTTTAAGTCACGAGCAGTACTTC. This encodes CASSLSHEQYF.

As for this clonotype: An end of the junction does not agree with germline; a read error may underlie this. V gene TRBV19 combines with J gene TRBJ2-7; 8 positions match TRBD1. Germline V gene data show CDR1 as LNHDA and CDR2 as SQIVND (reference sequence). The CDR3 totals 15 residues. The CDR3 DNA reads TGTGCCAGTAGTCTGCTCGGGCAGGGGGCCTACAAGCAGTACTTC. The encoded protein is CASSLLGQGAYKQYF.

This chain joins TRBV18 and TRBJ2-7, with D perhaps assigned TRBD1 or TRBD2 (5 bases each). Germline values: CDR1 KGHSH, CDR2 LQKENI. Trimming removed 3 bases at V and 7 bases at J, with 16 bases between. The CDR3 covers 14 residues. The CDR3 DNA is TGTGCCAGCTCACCGGGCCCAGGGACGGGGGAGCAGTACTTC. Its protein product is CASSPGPGTGEQYF.

The CDR3 loop reads CASSPDGVSYEQYF. CDR3 sequence (DNA): TGTGCCAGCAGTCCAGACGGTGTCTCCTACGAGCAGTACTTC. The chain is built from TRBV12-3 or TRBV12-4 and TRBJ2-7; D uncertain. V gave up 5 bases and J gave up 0 bases, with 11 bases separating them. The length of the CDR3 is 14 residues.

The V call is TRBV28, the J call TRBJ1-1; 11 bases map to TRBD1. The V segment lost 5 bases and the J segment 8 bases; nucleotides outside the gene matches: 10. CDR1 is MDHEN and CDR2 is SYDVKM in the germline V gene. There are 15 residues in the CDR3. The CDR3 bases are TGTGCCAGCAGTCGTTGGGACAGGGGGGACGAGGAAGCTTTCTTT. The encoded protein is CASSRWDRGDEEAFF.

The V and J genes are TRBV6-5 and TRBJ2-7, with 7 bases fitting TRBD1. V was pared by 7 bases and J by 6 bases, with 6 bases of the junction left unmatched. CDR3 length equals 12 residues. The germline V gene encodes CDR1 MNHEY and CDR2 SVGAGI. CDR3 nucleotides: TGTGCCAGCACCTCCTCAGGGGGCGAGCAGTACTTC. It yields the protein CASTSSGGEQYF.